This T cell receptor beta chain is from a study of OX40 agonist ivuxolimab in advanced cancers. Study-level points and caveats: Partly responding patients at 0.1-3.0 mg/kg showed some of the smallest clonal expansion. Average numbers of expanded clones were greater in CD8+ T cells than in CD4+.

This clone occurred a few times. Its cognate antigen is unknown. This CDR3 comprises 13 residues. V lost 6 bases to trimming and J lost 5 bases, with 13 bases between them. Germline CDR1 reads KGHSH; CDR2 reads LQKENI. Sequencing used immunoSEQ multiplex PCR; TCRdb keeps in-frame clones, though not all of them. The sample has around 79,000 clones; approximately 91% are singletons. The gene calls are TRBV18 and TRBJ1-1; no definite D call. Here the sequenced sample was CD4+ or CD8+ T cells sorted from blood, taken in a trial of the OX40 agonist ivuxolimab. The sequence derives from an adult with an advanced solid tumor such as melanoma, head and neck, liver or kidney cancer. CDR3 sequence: CASSPRQGTEAFF. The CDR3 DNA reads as TGTGCCAGCTCGCCGCGGCAAGGGACTGAAGCTTTCTTT.